This TCR beta chain was documented in a study of cytomegalovirus exposure and HLA in healthy donors. Study-wide points: A classifier reportedly called cytomegalovirus status with high sensitivity and specificity. Investigators reported fewer than 200 TCR beta chains as tied to cytomegalovirus. Across donors, presence/absence analyses took sequencing depth to be roughly uniform. Common viral pathogens seemed to be connected with several of the most significant clusters, according to a later analysis.

Regarding this clone: Its antigen is not known. This specimen includes other DNA sequences encoding the same CDR3.

Use of 60 Vbeta and 13 Jbeta primers characterized the PCR. Assay: immunoSEQ multiplex PCR; the TCRdb copy retains only in-frame clones and omits some. Counted here are approximately 140,000 clones, 60% to 85% occurring once; the ten biggest clones make up about 3%. The CDR3 runs 15 residues. Trimming removed 3 bases from V and 0 bases from J, with 9 bases in between. Germline V CDR1 and CDR2: SGHTA, FQGNSA. The sample was PBMCs. The receptor was isolated from a man aged 40-55 years in good health and CMV-seropositive. The chain links TRBV7-2 to TRBJ1-5, with a weak D call TRBD1 (5 bases). CDR3 sequence reads: CASSLGGYSNQPQHF. In nucleotides, the CDR3 is TGTGCCAGCAGCTTGGGGGGATATAGCAATCAGCCCCAGCATTTT.